The clone carrying this TCR beta chain showed up just a few times. Profiling relied on immunoSEQ multiplex PCR, and the TCRdb table lists in-frame clones only, not all of them. Here the sample spans about 480,000 clones, about 90% being singletons. The source of the sample is a study of blood T cell repertoires in COVID-19. The germline V and J ends were trimmed by 8 bases and 2 bases, with 12 bases remaining between them. The CDR3 consists of 14 residues. Looked up from germline, CDR1 is MRHNA and CDR2 is SNTAGT. This chain uses TRBV6-4 with TRBJ2-2; possibly TRBD2 for D (5 bases). The sequenced material came from PBMCs or T cells enriched from blood (not recorded which). The source is a woman aged 18-35 years with acute COVID-19. CDR3 sequence (DNA): TGTGCCAGCCAACTAGATCCAAACACCGGGGAGCTGTTTTTT. Translation gives CASQLDPNTGELFF.